The sequence of this T cell receptor beta chain was determined in a study of cytomegalovirus exposure and HLA in healthy donors. The study's findings and limits: There were reportedly fewer N-insertions in an Asian-associated ancestry cluster than the approximately 640-donor mean, in a later analysis.

Germline-derived CDR1 and CDR2 are SGHRS and YFSETQ. CDR3 size: 14 residues. V lost 0 bases, J lost 3 bases, and 6 bases lay in between. Use of 60 Vbeta and 13 Jbeta primers characterized the PCR. The data were produced by immunoSEQ multiplex PCR, yet TCRdb's version contains in-frame clones alone and is incomplete. In the table there are approximately 170,000 clones, over 80% of which are singletons. A word on this clone: The antigen is undetermined.

J is TRBJ1-4 and V is TRBV5-1; the D gene is possibly TRBD1 (5 bases). The specimen was PBMCs. This clonotype was obtained from a boy aged 2 to 10 in good health and CMV-seronegative. CDR3 loop: CASSLGQPNEKLFF. CDR3 in DNA: TGCGCCAGCAGCTTGGGACAGCCTAATGAAAAACTGTTTTTT. The whole variable domain, remainder taken from reference TRBV5-1 and TRBJ1-4, is KAGVTQTPRYLIKTRGQQVTLSCSPISGHRSVSWYQQTPGQGLQFLFEYFSETQRNKGNFPGRFSGRQFSNSRSEMNVSTLELGDSALYLCASSLGQPNEKLFFGSGTQLSVL.